This TCR beta chain was retrieved from a study of long-term antiretroviral therapy in people with HIV. The sample holds a few counts of this clone. Its matching antigen is unknown. Trimming removed 3 bases from V and 4 bases from J, with 10 bases in between. Germline CDR1 is MDHEN and CDR2 is SYDVKM. The CDR3 spans 14 residues. A v3.0 immunoSEQ assay was performed at survey level. For every sample, sequencing targeted roughly 40,000-55,000 T-cell genomes. TCRdb's copy holds only in-frame clones and misses some; the assay was immunoSEQ multiplex PCR. The sample includes some 20,000 clones, around 80% of them seen just once. Study-level findings and limits: Despite increasing after ART, diversity remained lower than that of transplant donor controls.

The chain uses TRBV28 and TRBJ1-5, with unresolved D. The input for sequencing was unsorted PBMCs, taken 2.2 years after starting antiretroviral therapy. The TCR was taken from a man between 45 and 60 years old with HIV. This chain's CDR3 is CASSLWRENQPQHF. The CDR3 coding sequence is TGTGCCAGCAGTTTGTGGAGAGAAAATCAGCCCCAGCATTTT.